This is a list of T cell receptor beta chains from one sample in a study of blood T cell repertoires in COVID-19. Assay used: immunoSEQ multiplex PCR; TCRdb lists only in-frame clones, some missing. The sample holds under 150,000 clones; around four fifths are singletons and the top ten take approximately 5.8%. Material: peripheral blood. The receptors stem from a man aged 80 or over with active or convalescent COVID-19. Both conserved end residues are part of each CDR3. The D gene is left open where the match is weak. Expanded clones get a size class; other rows say once, few or many, or leave the size out.

abundance: .; d_gene: .; j_gene: TRBJ2-7; v_gene: TRBV9; CDR3nt: TGTGCCAGCAGCGCAACAGACTACGAGCAGTATTTC; CDR3aa: CASSATDYEQYF
abundance: few; d_gene: .; j_gene: TRBJ2-5; v_gene: TRBV10-3; CDR3nt: TGTGCCATCAGTGAGTCGGGGGGGCTTGAGACCCAGTACTTC; CDR3aa: CAISESGGLETQYF
abundance: .; d_gene: TRBD2; j_gene: TRBJ2-5; v_gene: TRBV5-1; CDR3nt: TGCGCCAGCGGTCTAGAGCGGGGAAGCGAGACCCAGTACTTC; CDR3aa: CASGLERGSETQYF
abundance: .; d_gene: .; j_gene: TRBJ1-6; v_gene: TRBV5-1; CDR3nt: TGCGCCAGCAGCTGGGAGTTGGCAGGACGAGATAATTCACCCCTCCACTTT; CDR3aa: CASSWELAGRDNSPLHF
abundance: .; d_gene: .; j_gene: TRBJ1-1; v_gene: TRBV4-1; CDR3nt: TGCGCCAGCAGCCCTAAAACAGGGACGGTAAACACTGAAGCTTTCTTT; CDR3aa: CASSPKTGTVNTEAFF
abundance: .; d_gene: .; j_gene: TRBJ2-3; v_gene: TRBV5-1; CDR3nt: TGCGCCAGCAGCGCCGGACAAACAGATACGCAGTATTTT; CDR3aa: CASSAGQTDTQYF
abundance: once; d_gene: TRBD1; j_gene: TRBJ1-2; v_gene: TRBV7-9; CDR3nt: TGTGCCAGCAGCATAAGGACAGGAGGCAACTATGGCTACACCTTC; CDR3aa: CASSIRTGGNYGYTF
abundance: .; d_gene: TRBD1; j_gene: TRBJ2-5; v_gene: TRBV5-4; CDR3nt: TGTGCCAGCAGCTCGGACAGGGCCGGGACCCAGTACTTC; CDR3aa: CASSSDRAGTQYF
abundance: few; d_gene: .; j_gene: TRBJ1-1; v_gene: TRBV19; CDR3nt: TGTGCCAGTAGTATGAGTGGGACATCTAACACTGAAGCTTTCTTT; CDR3aa: CASSMSGTSNTEAFF
abundance: .; d_gene: TRBD1; j_gene: TRBJ1-1; v_gene: TRBV6-2/TRBV6-3; CDR3nt: TGTGCCAGCAGTTACCTCGCAGGGGGCACTGAAGCTTTCTTT; CDR3aa: CASSYLAGGTEAFF
abundance: few; d_gene: TRBD1; j_gene: TRBJ1-5; v_gene: TRBV5-6; CDR3nt: TGTGCCAGCAGCTGGGGACAGGGGGCTAATCAGCCCCAGCATTTT; CDR3aa: CASSWGQGANQPQHF
abundance: .; d_gene: .; j_gene: TRBJ1-2; v_gene: TRBV12-3/TRBV12-4; CDR3nt: TGTGCCAGCAGCCCCGACATCGGTGGCTACACCTTC; CDR3aa: CASSPDIGGYTF
abundance: .; d_gene: .; j_gene: TRBJ2-5; v_gene: TRBV7-2; CDR3nt: TGTGCCAGCAGCTTATTTGGGGGCCTCCAAGAGACCCAGTACTTC; CDR3aa: CASSLFGGLQETQYF
abundance: many; d_gene: TRBD2; j_gene: TRBJ2-3; v_gene: TRBV19; CDR3nt: TGTGCCAGTAGTAATCCCGGGGGGGACACAGATACGCAGTATTTT; CDR3aa: CASSNPGGDTDTQYF
abundance: .; d_gene: .; j_gene: TRBJ1-4; v_gene: TRBV6-2/TRBV6-3; CDR3nt: TGTGCCAGCAGCTATGACACCTATGAAAAACTGTTTTTT; CDR3aa: CASSYDTYEKLFF
abundance: .; d_gene: .; j_gene: TRBJ1-1; v_gene: TRBV6-5; CDR3nt: TGTGCCAGCAGTTTTAACGGACAACGGAACACTGAAGCTTTCTTT; CDR3aa: CASSFNGQRNTEAFF
abundance: .; d_gene: .; j_gene: TRBJ1-3; v_gene: TRBV3-1/TRBV3-2; CDR3nt: TGTGCCAGCAGCCAAGTACAGGGCTCTGGAAACACCATATATTTT; CDR3aa: CASSQVQGSGNTIYF
abundance: .; d_gene: .; j_gene: TRBJ2-3; v_gene: TRBV2; CDR3nt: TGTGCCAGCAAGGGGGGGGCTAGCACAGATACGCAGTATTTT; CDR3aa: CASKGGASTDTQYF
abundance: .; d_gene: .; j_gene: TRBJ2-5; v_gene: TRBV24-1; CDR3nt: TGTGCCACCAGTGCTGGAACAGGGCGGCAAGAGACCCAGTACTTC; CDR3aa: CATSAGTGRQETQYF
abundance: .; d_gene: .; j_gene: TRBJ1-4; v_gene: TRBV7-2; CDR3nt: TGTGCCAGCAGCTTGTCTGGGGCTCAGGCTAATGAAAAACTGTTTTTT; CDR3aa: CASSLSGAQANEKLFF
abundance: .; d_gene: .; j_gene: TRBJ1-4; v_gene: TRBV2; CDR3nt: TGTGCCAGCAGACCCACAGGGAACAATGAAAAACTGTTTTTT; CDR3aa: CASRPTGNNEKLFF
abundance: few; d_gene: TRBD1; j_gene: TRBJ2-5; v_gene: TRBV27; CDR3nt: TGTGCCAGCAGTCAAAGACAGGGAGCGGCCCAGTACTTC; CDR3aa: CASSQRQGAAQYF
abundance: .; d_gene: .; j_gene: TRBJ2-7; v_gene: TRBV18; CDR3nt: TGTGCCAGCTCACTAAGGCAGGGACTCGAGCAGTACTTC; CDR3aa: CASSLRQGLEQYF
abundance: .; d_gene: .; j_gene: TRBJ1-5; v_gene: TRBV25-1; CDR3nt: TGTGCCAGCAGCGGGTATAGCAATCAGCCCCAGCATTTT; CDR3aa: CASSGYSNQPQHF
abundance: once; d_gene: TRBD1; j_gene: TRBJ2-7; v_gene: TRBV6-5; CDR3nt: TGTGCCAGCTCGGGACAGGGTTCCTACGAGCAGTACTTC; CDR3aa: CASSGQGSYEQYF
abundance: .; d_gene: TRBD2; j_gene: TRBJ2-7; v_gene: TRBV29-1; CDR3nt: TGCAGCGTGATCCTTTCGGGGGGCTACGAGCAGTACTTC; CDR3aa: CSVILSGGYEQYF
abundance: few; d_gene: .; j_gene: TRBJ1-4; v_gene: TRBV5-4; CDR3nt: TGTGCCAGCAGGGACTCAGCTGATGAAAAACTGTTTTTT; CDR3aa: CASRDSADEKLFF
abundance: .; d_gene: TRBD2; j_gene: TRBJ2-3; v_gene: TRBV6-5; CDR3nt: TGTGCCAGCACGGGGCGGGGGGTTAGCACAGATACGCAGTATTTT; CDR3aa: CASTGRGVSTDTQYF
abundance: .; d_gene: .; j_gene: TRBJ2-3; v_gene: TRBV24-1; CDR3nt: TGTGCCACCAGTGCAAGAGGCGGGGGCACAGATACGCAGTATTTT; CDR3aa: CATSARGGGTDTQYF
abundance: .; d_gene: TRBD1; j_gene: TRBJ1-5; v_gene: TRBV7-6; CDR3nt: TGTGCCAGCAGCGTTACAGGGGGGGATCAGCCCCAGCATTTT; CDR3aa: CASSVTGGDQPQHF
abundance: .; d_gene: TRBD1; j_gene: TRBJ2-5; v_gene: TRBV3-1/TRBV3-2; CDR3nt: TGTGCCAGCAGCCAGGTGGGGGGACAGGGTGGAGAGACCCAGTACTTC; CDR3aa: CASSQVGGQGGETQYF
abundance: .; d_gene: TRBD2; j_gene: TRBJ2-3; v_gene: TRBV5-1; CDR3nt: TGCGCCAGCAGCTTGATACCTAGCGGGGGGAGCACAGATACGCAGTATTTT; CDR3aa: CASSLIPSGGSTDTQYF
abundance: .; d_gene: TRBD2; j_gene: TRBJ2-3; v_gene: TRBV9; CDR3nt: TGTGCCAGCAGCGTAGAGGGTAGCGGGGGTCCTGCCGATACGCAGTATTTT; CDR3aa: CASSVEGSGGPADTQYF
abundance: .; d_gene: TRBD1; j_gene: TRBJ1-6; v_gene: TRBV4-3; CDR3nt: TGCGCCAGCAGCCAAGACCCGACAGGGGCGGATAATTCACCCCTCCACTTT; CDR3aa: CASSQDPTGADNSPLHF
abundance: once; d_gene: TRBD1; j_gene: TRBJ1-6; v_gene: TRBV5-1; CDR3nt: TGCGCCAGCAGCATATCGACAGGGGACAATTCACCCCTCCACTTT; CDR3aa: CASSISTGDNSPLHF
abundance: few; d_gene: TRBD2; j_gene: TRBJ2-7; v_gene: TRBV4-3; CDR3nt: TGCGCCAGCAGCCAAGATCCGTCTAGCGGGGACTACGAGCAGTACTTC; CDR3aa: CASSQDPSSGDYEQYF
abundance: .; d_gene: .; j_gene: TRBJ2-7; v_gene: TRBV7-5; CDR3nt: TGTGCCAGAAGCCGACAGGGGGTTGTCTACGAGCAGTACTTC; CDR3aa: CARSRQGVVYEQYF
abundance: .; d_gene: .; j_gene: TRBJ2-1; v_gene: TRBV5-6; CDR3nt: TGTGCCAGCAGCCTGGGTAGGCGGGGCTCCTACAATGAGCAGTTCTTC; CDR3aa: CASSLGRRGSYNEQFF
abundance: .; d_gene: .; j_gene: TRBJ2-3; v_gene: TRBV12-3/TRBV12-4; CDR3nt: TGTGCCACCCGTCGTTCAGATACGCAGTATTTT; CDR3aa: CATRRSDTQYF
abundance: many; d_gene: TRBD2; j_gene: TRBJ2-7; v_gene: TRBV6-2/TRBV6-3; CDR3nt: TGTGCCAGCAGTCGCGGGGGGTCCTACGAGCAGTACTTC; CDR3aa: CASSRGGSYEQYF
abundance: .; d_gene: .; j_gene: TRBJ1-6; v_gene: TRBV28; CDR3nt: TGTGCCAGCAGGGACACAGGGAGTCCTAATTCACCCCTCCACTTT; CDR3aa: CASRDTGSPNSPLHF